The next 21 T cell receptor beta chains were all read from a single sample in a study of blood T cells in healthy people across ages. Next came a second PCR, run for about 7 to 11 cycles, which used a sample-barcoded 5' primer along with a J-beta primer mix. TCRdb analysed the 5' RACE reads with MiXCR anew, one entry per CDR3 protein. The table lists about 1,800,000 distinct CDR3 sequences, 28% of them singletons. Material for sequencing was blood. These receptors all stem from a young woman in good health.

The chain links TRBV2 to TRBJ1-5; D might be TRBD1 (6 bases). Trimming took 8 bases from V and 5 from J, leaving 22 bases between them. CDR3 length: 16 amino acids. Per the germline V gene, CDR1 is SNHLY and CDR2 is FYNNEI. CDR3: CASAFGDIGTHQPQHF. CDR3 DNA: TGTGCCAGCGCATTTGGGGACATCGGGACGCATCAGCCCCAGCATTTT. The full variable domain, rest sourced from reference TRBV2 and TRBJ1-5, is EPEVTQTPSHQVTQMGQEVILRCVPISNHLYFYWYRQILGQKVEFLVSFYNNEISEKSEIFDDQFSVERPDGSNFTLKIRSTKLEDSAMYFCASAFGDIGTHQPQHFGDGTRLSIL.

V gene TRBV4-1 combines with J gene TRBJ1-4, with TRBD1 matching over 9 bases. The CDR3 has 15 residues. V dropped 6 bases and J dropped 11; count of bases not matched to a gene: 13. The germline CDR1 and CDR2 sequences are MGHRA and YSYEKL. Here the CDR3 reads CASRRTGTGSDKLFF. CDR3 in DNA: TGCGCCAGCAGACGAACCGGGACAGGGAGTGACAAACTGTTTTTT.

With respect to this clonotype: One end of the junction does not line up with germline, which may come from a read error. V gene TRBV18 combines with J gene TRBJ1-5; TRBD1 aligns across 10 bases. This CDR3 has 17 residues. CDR1 is KGHSH and CDR2 is LQKENI in the germline V gene. CDR3 DNA: TGTACCAGCTCACGAAAGGTTGTGGGACAGGGGAATCAGCCCCAGCATTTT. This sequence encodes CTSSRKVVGQGNQPQHF. Filled out from reference TRBV18 and TRBJ1-5, the complete variable domain reads NAGVMQNPRHLVRRRGQEARLRCSPMKGHSHVYWYRQLPEEGLKFMVYLQKENIIDESGMPKERFSAEFPKEGPSILRIQQVVRGDSAAYFCTSSRKVVGQGNQPQHFGDGTRLSIL.

The chain employs TRBV15 and TRBJ2-6; D remains unclear. Trimming took off 2 bases at V and 6 bases at J, with 8 bases between the two ends. Germline V lookup: CDR1 LNHNV, CDR2 YYDKDF (reference sequence). The CDR3 loop spans 14 amino acids. The CDR3 spells CATSRIPEANVLTF. CDR3 DNA sequence: TGTGCCACCAGCAGAATTCCGGAGGCCAACGTCCTGACTTTC.

The chain links TRBV7-2 to TRBJ1-5; no definite D call. Deletions cut 5 bases from V and 4 bases from J, with 9 bases between. The CDR3 sequence is 13 residues long. CDR1 SGHTA and CDR2 FQGNSA come from the germline V gene. The CDR3 here is CASSAQINQPQHF. CDR3 coding DNA: TGTGCCAGCAGCGCCCAAATAAATCAGCCCCAGCATTTT.

This sequence joins TRBV6-2 or TRBV6-3 and TRBJ2-1, with D possibly being TRBD1 (5 bases). The CDR3 covers 13 residues. Germline loops: CDR1 MNHEY, CDR2 SVGEGT. V lost 2 bases and J 8 bases, leaving 10 bases between the germline ends. The CDR3 loop is CASSYGRADEQFF. Written as DNA, the CDR3 is TGTGCCAGCAGTTACGGCAGGGCGGATGAGCAGTTCTTC.

The CDR3 DNA reads as TGTGCCAGCAGTTACCGCGGGTTCGGCTACGAGCAGTACTTC. Translation gives CASSYRGFGYEQYF. The V and J genes are TRBV6-5 and TRBJ2-7; possibly TRBD2 for D (5 bases). The CDR3 contains 14 residues. The germline V gene has CDR1 MNHEY and CDR2 SVGAGI. The V gene lost 2 bases and the J gene lost 3 bases, with 11 bases spanning the gap.

Ten or more counts support this clonotype. The CDR3: CAWSVREAEAFF. The CDR3 DNA reads as TGTGCCTGGAGTGTACGGGAGGCAGAAGCTTTCTTT. This chain joins TRBV30 and TRBJ1-1, with D hard to call. Deletions cut 0 bases from V and 8 bases from J, with 10 bases between. The length of the CDR3 is 12 residues. Germline V lookup: CDR1 GTSNPN, CDR2 SVGIG (reference sequence).

The chain couples TRBV29-1 to TRBJ2-1; 10 positions agree with TRBD2. The CDR3 runs to 15 residues. CDR1 is SQVTM, CDR2 ANQGSEA, per germline. V was clipped by 5 bases and J by 3 bases; unmatched bases: 7. The CDR3 DNA is TGCAGCGTTAGGCCCCCTAGCGGGGGCTACAATGAGCAGTTCTTC. It codes for CSVRPPSGGYNEQFF.

CDR3 nucleotides: TGTGCCAGCAGCCCCCAGCTAGCCGGGAACTATGGCTACACCTTC. This encodes CASSPQLAGNYGYTF. The chain is built from TRBV7-2 and TRBJ1-2, with D unclear. In germline, CDR1 is SGHTA, CDR2 FQGNSA. This CDR3 spans 15 amino acids. Trimming removed 5 bases at V and 2 bases at J, with 15 bases between.

The gene calls are TRBV5-1 and TRBJ2-3, with D hard to call. Trimming took off 5 bases at V and 10 bases at J, with 17 bases between the two ends. Germline values: CDR1 SGHRS, CDR2 YFSETQ. This CDR3 has 13 amino acids. The CDR3 sequence: CASSSQVEGSQYF. As DNA, the CDR3 is TGCGCCAGCAGTTCCCAGGTAGAAGGATCGCAGTATTTT.

This chain joins TRBV20-1 and TRBJ2-5; a weak D match, TRBD1 (6 bases). The V end was cut by 5 bases, the J end by 9 bases, with 19 bases between. The CDR3 runs to 13 residues. Germline V CDR1 and CDR2: DFQATT, SNEGSKA (reference sequence). This CDR3 is CSALDSRKGAQYF. For the CDR3, the DNA is TGCAGTGCTCTGGACAGTCGTAAGGGGGCCCAGTACTTC.

The chain recombines TRBV29-1 with TRBJ2-1; a possible D gene is TRBD2 (5 bases). V was pared by 0 bases and J by 13 bases, with 16 bases between. The germline V gene has CDR1 SQVTM and CDR2 ANQGSEA. There are 13 residues in the CDR3. CDR3 nucleotides: TGCAGCGTTGAAGAAAGCGGTATGGAGATCCAGTTCTTC. Protein: CSVEESGMEIQFF.

The rearrangement links TRBV20-1 to TRBJ1-2; D gene ambiguous. Germline V gene sequence: CDR1 DFQATT, CDR2 SNEGSKA (reference sequence). Trimming took 7 bases from V and 4 from J, leaving 16 bases between them. The length of the CDR3 is 13 residues. The CDR3 nucleotides read TGCAGTGGGGGAAGGAATGGGCCCTATGGCTACACCTTC. Protein sequence: CSGGRNGPYGYTF.

This clonotype was seen only a few times. The rearrangement links TRBV12-3 or TRBV12-4 to TRBJ1-1; no firm D call. V shed 5 bases and J shed 0 bases, with 10 bases lying between them. The CDR3 runs to 14 residues. CDR3 sequence (DNA): TGTGCCAGCAGTCCTCGACGTATGAACACTGAAGCTTTCTTT. Its translation: CASSPRRMNTEAFF.

The chain combines TRBV3-1 with TRBJ2-3, with D tentatively TRBD2 (6 bases). Germline-derived CDR1 and CDR2 are LGHDT and YNNKEL (reference sequence). The CDR3 runs to 12 residues. Deletions cut 10 bases from V and 4 bases from J, with 12 bases between. CDR3 nucleotide sequence: TGTGCCATTAGCGGAGGTGCAGATACGCAGTATTTT. This codes for CAISGGADTQYF.

This chain links TRBV14 with TRBJ2-1, with no clear D. Germline CDR1 is SGHDN and CDR2 is FVKESK. With 1 base removed from V and 5 bases from J, the gap between germline ends came to 15 bases. The CDR3 runs 16 residues. Written as DNA, the CDR3 is TGTGCCAGCAGCCAAGGAGCCCCTCGGAGCAACAATGAGCAGTTCTTC. It codes for CASSQGAPRSNNEQFF.

The chain links TRBV27 to TRBJ2-3, with D tentatively TRBD1 or TRBD2 (6 bases each). Germline V CDR1 and CDR2: MNHEY, SMNVEV (reference sequence). This CDR3 is 14 amino acids long. Between the trimmed V and J ends, which lost 6 bases and 4 bases, there was a span of 14 bases. The CDR3, as DNA: TGTGCCAGCAGGACCCGGGGGCTCGCAGATACGCAGTATTTT. Amino acids: CASRTRGLADTQYF.

In its sample, this clonotype was seen a few times. The DNA for the CDR3 is TGTGCCAGCAGTTGGCAGGTGAACACTGAAGCTTTCTTT. Its translation is CASSWQVNTEAFF. This chain links TRBV12-3 or TRBV12-4 with TRBJ1-1, with unresolved D. This CDR3 is built from 13 residues. V was trimmed by 4 bases and J by 0 bases, leaving 6 bases between them.

For this clonotype: A read error is possible here, since a much larger clone lies one base away. J is TRBJ1-2 and V is TRBV6-1; tentatively, D is TRBD1 (5 bases). The CDR3 is 13 amino acids. Per germline, CDR1 MNHNS and CDR2 SASEGT. DNA of the CDR3: TGTGCCGGCAGTGAAGCGGGGGGTTACGGCTACACCTTC. This encodes CAGSEAGGYGYTF.

This chain connects TRBV9 to TRBJ2-1, with TRBD1 matching 8 bases. Judging by the DNA end, TRBJ2-7 fits better; the J call may be wrong. The CDR3 runs to 15 residues. Germline V CDR1 and CDR2: SGDLS, YYNGEE. CDR3 DNA: TGTGCCAGCAGCGCCGGGACAGGCCTTAACAATGAGCAGTACTTC. It is translated as CASSAGTGLNNEQYF.